Sequencing of this T cell receptor beta chain was carried out in a study of blood T cell repertoires in COVID-19. Whole-study context: The origin of the acute and convalescent COVID-19 samples was the United States, Italy and Spain. PBMCs, B-cell-depleted T cells, or T cells provided the cDNA or gDNA that made up the material.

Looked up from germline, CDR1 is SGHDN and CDR2 is FVKESK. There are 16 residues in the CDR3. The V end lost 3 bases, the J end lost 1 base, and 12 bases lay between the germline ends. TCRdb's copy holds only in-frame clones and misses some; the assay was immunoSEQ multiplex PCR. The sample has about 240,000 clones; around 90% are singletons. The sequencing sample was made of peripheral blood. The chain has TRBV14 and TRBJ2-2, with a possible D match to TRBD2 (6 bases). This sequence was found in a man in his fifties or sixties who had recovered from COVID-19. CDR3 in amino acids: CASSQDGGRNTGELFF. Here the CDR3 DNA reads TGTGCCAGCAGCCAGGACGGGGGAAGGAACACCGGGGAGCTGTTTTTT.